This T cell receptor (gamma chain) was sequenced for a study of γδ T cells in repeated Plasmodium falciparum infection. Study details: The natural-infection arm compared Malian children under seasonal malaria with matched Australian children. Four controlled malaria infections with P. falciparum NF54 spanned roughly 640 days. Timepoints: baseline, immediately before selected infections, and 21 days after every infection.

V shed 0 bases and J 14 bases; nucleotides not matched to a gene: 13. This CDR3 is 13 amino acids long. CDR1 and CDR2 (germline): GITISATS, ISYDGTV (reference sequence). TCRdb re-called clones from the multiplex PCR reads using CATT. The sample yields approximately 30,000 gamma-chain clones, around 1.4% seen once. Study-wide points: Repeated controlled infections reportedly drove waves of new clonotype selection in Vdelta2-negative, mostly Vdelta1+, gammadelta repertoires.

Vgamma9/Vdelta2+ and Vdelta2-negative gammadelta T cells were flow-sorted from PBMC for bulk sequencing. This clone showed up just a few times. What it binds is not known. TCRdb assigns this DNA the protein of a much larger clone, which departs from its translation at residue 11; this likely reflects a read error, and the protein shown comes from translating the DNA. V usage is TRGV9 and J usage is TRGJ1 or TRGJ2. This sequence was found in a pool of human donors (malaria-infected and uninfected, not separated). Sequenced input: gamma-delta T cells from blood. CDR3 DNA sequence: TGTGCCTTGTGGGAGGTGCGAGATTTCAGGGAACTCTTT. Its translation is CALWEVRDFRELF.